This TCR beta chain stems from a study of T cells in Graves' hyperthyroidism and ophthalmopathy (dated by TCRdb to between 2019 and 2020). Context from the whole study: Peripheral blood samples were taken at initial diagnosis, before any treatment was given. TCR V-J signatures able to tell the groups apart were searched for in a discovery cohort of approximately 95 patients, of whom more than 40 had Graves' ophthalmopathy and about 60 had stable Graves' hyperthyroidism. An independent validation cohort of under 20 hyperthyroidism patients and about 16 patients who later progressed to ophthalmopathy tested prospective prediction of ophthalmopathy. The approximately 90 discovery patients were divided at random into training and test sets in a 7:3 ratio. In about 6 Graves' hyperthyroidism patients, the study also compared T-cell repertoires from thyroid tissue with T-cell repertoires from blood. Following sampling, methimazole starting at 30 mg daily was given to hyperthyroidism patients, and high-dose intravenous methylprednisolone was given to ophthalmopathy patients. The paper reports TCR Vbeta CDR3 sequencing of roughly 140 peripheral blood samples: 40 or so ophthalmopathy, under 80 hyperthyroidism and 17 progressor patients. Broad study findings and their caveats: Most expanded thyroid clonotypes (frequency above 0.001) were also found in blood, which suggests that blood repertoires may mirror thyroid immune responses. In validation, progression to ophthalmopathy was predicted by the model with 70.59% sensitivity and under 85% specificity, a median of about 6.8 months before onset. A 13 V-J signature model separated ophthalmopathy from stable hyperthyroidism, with about 88% sensitivity and about 81% specificity in cross-validation and 80%/75% in testing. Sample size was not statistically predetermined, and investigators were not blinded to group allocation.

The CDR3 runs 16 amino acids, cysteine and phenylalanine included. Only the CDR3 region is kept as DNA, spanning 48 bases read in frame from base 1. V is cut back by 5 bases and J by 4 bases, with 9 bases in the junction unmatched. CDR1 and CDR2, looked up from the germline V gene, are MNHNS and SASEGT. Stable Graves' hyperthyroidism was defined as the absence of progression to ophthalmopathy over 18 months of follow-up. Hyperthyroidism patients were newly diagnosed, with disease duration under 2 months, and aged 18 to 65 years. The study excluded patients with uncontrolled infections, other autoimmune diseases, pregnancy or lactation. Diagnoses were based on clinical symptoms, serum thyroxine and TRAb, thyroid ultrasound and orbital computed tomography. PBMCs were separated from under 11 ml of fresh peripheral blood using Ficoll-Paque density gradient centrifugation. Trizol reagent was used to extract total RNA, and RNA quality was then checked on an Agilent 2100 Bioanalyzer.

Comments on this clonotype: Its target antigen remains unknown. Per-nucleotide qualities are absent, and no much larger clonotype sits a single base away.

The TCR beta CDR3 regions were amplified from RNA transcripts. The TCR CDR3 was subjected to a first round of RT-PCR using the HTBI primer set and the Qiagen OneStep RT-PCR kit. Libraries were constructed in a second round of multiplex PCR, after which size selection and purification were carried out. Paired-end sequencing of the libraries was performed with 100 bp reads on an Illumina HiSeq2000. As for the original processing: SOAPnuke was used to process the raw data, removing reads that contained adapters or uncalled bases, had a mean Phred below 15, or lacked an exact match to the constant primer or identifier. COPE v1.2.5 was used to merge high-quality paired reads, and clonotypes were defined as unique nucleotide sequences. MiTCR v1.1 was used to align the clonotypes against IMGT TRBV, TRBD and TRBJ reference segments. The analysis was restricted to V-J combinations with a frequency above 0.0001, which together covered around 99% of the repertoires. A TCS score was defined as the ratio between F50 (clonal expansion) and ExV (chaos), using BLOSUM62-based TCRdist between CDR3 peptides within each V-J. Welch's t-statistics and random forest reduced around 520 V-J features to 10 to 15, which were used in a naive Bayes classifier (R e1071). Through fastp at Q25 and MiXCR, TCRdb rebuilt clones from the public reads, retaining in-frame beta chains. Entries that share a CDR3 protein sequence are merged under the most common genes and DNA. Clone size and V and J calls follow TCRdb, not the original study. The sample contains over 650,000 distinct CDR3 sequences, about 16% of them found a single time. The ten biggest clones cover around 7.7% of the sample.

Material for sequencing was blood. The sequence was obtained from a man between 18 and 35 years old with Graves' hyperthyroidism. The chain links TRBV6-1 with TRBJ1-3, and TRBD1 matches 9 of the central bases. The CDR3 reads CASSSIQGAGGNTIYF. Read as DNA, the sequence is TGTGCCAGCAGTTCCATACAGGGGGCAGGGGGAAACACCATATATTTT.